This T cell receptor (beta chain) derives from a study of cytomegalovirus exposure and HLA in healthy donors. Study observations and caveats: A missense DCLRE1C variant was associated with V- and J-gene trimming of TCR beta chains in a later analysis, and an independent cohort replicated the association. Rarity held for most TCR sequences, but there were some public TCRs that occurred in many donors. Other equally common chains were less clonally expanded than HLA-associated TCR beta chains, a later analysis showed.

V gave up 5 bases and J gave up 4 bases; unmatched junction bases: 7. This CDR3 is built from 14 residues. Per germline, CDR1 SGHAT and CDR2 FQNNGV. 13 Jbeta primers and 60 Vbeta primers were used for the PCR. Here immunoSEQ multiplex PCR was the method, and the copy in TCRdb shows in-frame clones only, minus some. The sample gives more than 80,000 clones, around 76% of which show up once; roughly 8% is in the top ten. Concerning this clone: The antigen is not known.

The rearrangement joins TRBV11-2 to TRBJ2-7, with 8 bases fitting TRBD1. The clonotype was recovered from a human donor in good health. The sequenced sample was PBMCs. The CDR3 is CASSVRGLAYEQYF. The CDR3 region has the DNA TGTGCCAGCAGCGTCAGGGGGCTCGCTTACGAGCAGTACTTC.